This T cell receptor beta chain was retrieved from a study of glioma-infiltrating T cells (dated by TCRdb to 2015 to 2016). Describing the broader study: TCR alpha- and beta-chain repertoires were sequenced from glioma tissue, non-neoplastic brain tissue and matched peripheral blood mononuclear cells. Three low-grade glioma patients, roughly eight primary glioblastoma patients and three non-glioma patients contributing non-neoplastic brain tissue were included in the paired cohort. To measure how far tissue and blood T-cell populations diverged, each tissue-infiltrating repertoire was compared against the peripheral blood repertoire of the same patient. General conclusions and limits of the study: Tissue and blood shared very few CDR3 sequences, a result attributed to high CDR3 diversity and limited sampling. Small numbers underpinned the group comparisons: roughly 8 glioblastoma patients, three low-grade glioma patients and three non-neoplastic patients. VJ-independent divergence between tissue and blood was below expectation in non-neoplastic patients but above expectation in all gliomas, especially low-grade gliomas.

Sequences LGHNA (CDR1) and YSLEER (CDR2) are obtained from the germline V gene. V gives up 0 bases and J gives up 2 bases, and the segment between their germline ends measures 11 bases. The CDR3 contains 15 residues, cysteine and phenylalanine counted. The entry retains the CDR3 DNA only, 45 bases that are in frame from base 1. TCR alpha and beta CDR3 regions were amplified with the iRepertoire nested amplicon-rescue multiplex PCR (arm-PCR) platform from RNA. The input for one-step reverse transcription and amplification was roughly 100-450 ng of either tissue mRNA or PBMC total RNA. Following bead purification, Illumina adapters were added through a secondary multiplex PCR, and the libraries were then gel-purified between 200 and 400 bp. Demultiplexing relied on internal 6-nucleotide barcodes carried by the libraries. Sequencing of the libraries was done on an Illumina MiSeq using 2x220 or 2x250 nucleotide paired-end reads. The paper's data handling went like this. FLASH 1.2.11 was used to merge paired reads, and BWA-MEM then aligned the reads to the GRCh37 human genome before TRA and TRB reads were extracted. V and J assignment used an IMGT-derived reference of cassette sequences and CDR3 motifs that included pseudogenes. Three-frame translation of reads was performed, and productive CDR3s were defined as those with a C...FGXG motif and no stop codons. Unique combinations of V-J cassette pair and CDR3 amino acid sequence were defined as clonotypes. Reads were filtered by Hamming distance, thresholded by each sample's sequence error rate in mapped regions. Clones were called with MiXCR by TCRdb after fastp trimmed the public reads at Q25, and only in-frame beta chains were retained. Every CDR3 protein is listed once, alongside the most common genes and DNA of its rows. The V and J calls come from TCRdb's annotation, not from the publication. The table for this sample lists around 190,000 distinct CDR3 sequences; more than 25% of them were counted only once. The top ten constitute 20% of the sample.

This clonotype showed up many times. The antigen it recognizes is unknown. Per-base quality was not reported, and no clone a single base away is much larger than it. The chain is encoded by TRBV4-3 joined to TRBJ2-7, with TRBD2 as a weak D call on 5 bases. The receptor was derived from a human donor with low-grade glioma or glioblastoma, undergoing nonglioma brain surgery, or in good health (not recorded which). Sequencing was done on a sample of glioma tissue, nonneoplastic brain tissue, or PBMCs (not recorded which). The CDR3 loop reads CASSQEPEAAYEQYF. In nucleotide form, the sequence is TGCGCCAGCAGCCAAGAGCCGGAGGCCGCCTACGAGCAGTACTTC.